The 13 T cell receptor beta chains listed next were all sequenced from one sample in a study of blood T cells in healthy people across ages. Through a sample-barcoded 5' primer and a J-beta primer mix, a second PCR was run for roughly 6 to 12 cycles. A single record per CDR3 protein comes from TCRdb applying MiXCR to the 5' RACE reads. The table includes over 1,200,000 distinct CDR3 sequences, approximately 59% detected once. Sequencing input: blood. These receptors were taken from a man between 18 and 29 years old in good health.

This chain connects TRBV19 to TRBJ2-5; 10 bases fit TRBD1. The germline gives CDR1 LNHDA, CDR2 SQIVND (reference sequence). V lost 5 bases, J lost 11 bases, and 14 bases stayed unmatched. The CDR3 extends over 15 amino acids. In DNA form, the CDR3 reads TGTGCCAGTAGTTCCAGGGGGGACAGGGGTCGTGAGCAGTACTTC. Translated: CASSSRGDRGREQYF. The full variable domain, in which reference TRBV19 and TRBJ2-5 provide the parts outside the CDR3, is DGGITQSPKYLFRKEGQNVTLSCEQNLNHDAMYWYRQDPGQGLRLIYYSQIVNDFQKGDIAEGYSVSREKKESFPLTVTSAQKNPTAFYLCASSSRGDRGREQYFGPGTRLLVL.

A word on this clonotype: One end of the junction does not line up with germline, which may come from a read error. The chain recombines TRBV14 with TRBJ1-1; D ambiguous. In germline, CDR1 is SGHDN, CDR2 FVKESK. The CDR3 extends over 11 amino acids. DNA for the CDR3: TGTGCCATCAGCCAAGGTTGTGCGGCTTTCTTT. Its protein product is CAISQGCAAFF.

V and J are TRBV28 and TRBJ2-7; 12 positions match TRBD2. V lost 6 bases and J lost 4; bases outside the gene matches: 16. CDR3 length: 18 amino acids. Germline values: CDR1 MDHEN, CDR2 SYDVKM. The CDR3, as DNA: TGTGCCAGCAGGCCGAAGTCCGGACTAGCGGGGAGAGATTACGAGCAGTACTTC. Translation: CASRPKSGLAGRDYEQYF.

The chain has TRBV20-1 and TRBJ2-7, with D perhaps TRBD1 or TRBD2 (6 bases each). This CDR3 is built from 15 residues. CDR1 and CDR2 from the germline V gene are DFQATT and SNEGSKA (reference sequence). V shed 0 bases and J shed 5 bases, with 17 bases lying between them. This CDR3 reads CSARDQGGGGNEQYF. The DNA of the CDR3 is TGCAGTGCTAGAGATCAAGGGGGAGGAGGGAACGAGCAGTACTTC.

Comments on this clonotype: Its ends do not fully match the called genes, so a read error is possible. The chain links TRBV6-5 to TRBJ2-5, with a weak D call TRBD1 (5 bases). CDR3 length: 14 amino acids. CDR1 and CDR2 (germline): MNHEY, SVGAGI. CDR3 DNA: TGTGCCAGCAGTCGACAGAGTATACAAGAGACCCAGTACTTT. This sequence encodes CASSRQSIQETQYF.

This clonotype has just a few counts. The rearrangement uses TRBV7-2 and TRBJ2-1; 13 bases are shared with TRBD2. The CDR3 extends over 19 amino acids. J lost 3 bases, V lost 3 bases, and 11 bases had no gene match. Looked up from germline, CDR1 is SGHTA and CDR2 is FQGNSA. The CDR3 sequence: CASSLGLAGTISNYNEQFF. The CDR3 DNA sequence: TGTGCCAGCAGCTTGGGACTAGCGGGAACCATATCAAACTACAATGAGCAGTTCTTC. Complete variable domain (other parts from reference TRBV7-2 and TRBJ2-1): GAGVSQSPSNKVTEKGKDVELRCDPISGHTALYWYRQSLGQGLEFLIYFQGNSAPDKSGLPSDRFSAERTGGSVSTLTIQRTQQEDSAVYLCASSLGLAGTISNYNEQFFGPGTRLTVL.

The CDR3 loop is CASRKTPLDTEAFF. CDR3 DNA: TGTGCCAGCAGAAAGACCCCTTTGGACACTGAAGCTTTCTTT. The rearrangement joins TRBV4-2 to TRBJ1-1; D gene ambiguous. V lost 6 bases to trimming and J lost 3 bases, with 14 bases between them. In germline, CDR1 is LGHNA, CDR2 YNFKEQ. The CDR3 length is 14 residues.

The V and J genes are TRBV6-1 and TRBJ1-5; D is perhaps TRBD1 (6 bases). Trimming removed 3 bases at V and 0 bases at J, with 9 bases between. CDR1 and CDR2 from the germline V gene are MNHNS and SASEGT. The length of the CDR3 is 15 residues. CDR3 loop: CASSEDSYSNQPQHF. As DNA, the CDR3 is TGTGCCAGCAGTGAGGACAGCTATAGCAATCAGCCCCAGCATTTT.

CDR3 sequence (DNA): TGTGCCAGCAGCTTAGGAACTAGCGGGAGCCCCTACAATGAGCAGTTCTTC. The encoded protein is CASSLGTSGSPYNEQFF. This chain joins TRBV7-2 and TRBJ2-1, with 11 bases matching TRBD2. The CDR3 runs 17 residues. J gave up 2 bases and V 1 base, and 4 bases lay outside the gene matches. Germline CDR1 is SGHTA and CDR2 is FQGNSA.

The CDR3 nucleotides read TGTGCCAGCAGTGAAGGACGTGCCTGGGGGGGGCCGTCAGTCAATGAGCAGTTCTTC. It specifies CASSEGRAWGGPSVNEQFF. This chain uses TRBV6-1 with TRBJ2-1, with D possibly TRBD2 on 7 matching bases. The CDR3 consists of 19 residues. CDR1 is MNHNS and CDR2 is SASEGT in the germline V gene. The V and J ends lost 1 base and 6 bases respectively, with 25 bases between them.

A remark on this clonotype: This could be a read error, since a much larger clone is one nucleotide away. CDR3 DNA sequence: TGCAGCGTGCGTGACGGGGGGTTTGACAATGAGCAGTACTTC. Translated: CSVRDGGFDNEQYF. The chain employs TRBV29-1 and TRBJ2-5, with 7 bases fitting TRBD2. Germline V CDR1 and CDR2: SQVTM, ANQGSEA. The CDR3 is 14 residues long. V gave up 6 bases and J gave up 11 bases; unmatched junction bases: 18.

This clonotype has only a few counts. The J gene is TRBJ2-1, the V gene TRBV3-1; D is unclear. CDR1 is LGHDT, CDR2 YNNKEL, per germline (reference sequence). CDR3 size: 12 residues. V lost 4 bases and J lost 9, with 10 bases in between. CDR3 protein: CASSLRRREQFF. The CDR3 coding sequence is TGTGCCAGCAGCCTTCGCCGGCGTGAGCAGTTCTTC.

V is TRBV4-2 and J is TRBJ2-7; 8 bases agree with TRBD1. The end of the DNA fits TRBJ2-4 better, so the J call may be wrong. This CDR3 has 16 residues. Per the germline V gene, CDR1 is LGHNA and CDR2 is YNFKEQ. The CDR3 sequence: CASSQDTGGTKNIQYF. DNA for the CDR3: TGTGCCAGCAGCCAAGATACAGGGGGGACCAAAAACATTCAGTACTTC.